This T cell receptor (beta chain) was captured in a study of identical twins. This clonotype was counted a few times. Antigen: not known. Template switching added a universal primer binding site, and final cDNA carried unique molecular identifiers. A single record per CDR3 protein comes from TCRdb applying MiXCR to the 5' RACE reads. The sample lists a few hundred thousand distinct CDR3 sequences; approximately 8.8% were seen once. General study findings and limits: Excess sharing by twins proved weaker in beta out-of-frame sequences. The abundant beta clonotypes from cord blood had fewer insertions, and memory repertoires had none of this. Low generation-probability sequences were in excess among twin-shared out-of-frame alpha sequences.

This TCR derives from a woman aged 45-65 years in good health. Source material: naive T cells sorted from blood.

The CDR3 region is CASSEEVPWNTEAFF. The CDR3, as DNA: TGTGCCAGCAGTGAAGAAGTCCCTTGGAACACTGAAGCTTTCTTT. V usage is TRBV2 and J usage is TRBJ1-1; no definite D call. Germline V lookup: CDR1 SNHLY, CDR2 FYNNEI. The V gene lost 1 base and the J gene lost 1 base, with 10 bases spanning the gap. The CDR3 runs to 15 residues.